The 28 T cell receptor beta chains in this list originate from one sample, sequenced in a study of cytomegalovirus exposure and HLA in healthy donors. Use of 60 Vbeta and 13 Jbeta primers characterized the PCR. Using immunoSEQ multiplex PCR, the repertoire was profiled, and TCRdb retains in-frame clones only, with some absent. Listed are just over 200,000 clones; 0.9% to 1.4% falls within the top ten. Sequencing input: PBMCs. Receptor source: a girl under 10 years old in good health and CMV-seropositive.

The chain joins TRBV27 to TRBJ1-2; possible D gene TRBD1, 5 bases. Germline assignment: CDR1 MNHEY and CDR2 SMNVEV (reference sequence). Trimming cost V 8 bases and J 3 bases, with 25 bases left between them. This CDR3 contains 17 residues. The CDR3 is CASSSSGEGFGDYGYTF. As DNA, the CDR3 is TGTGCCAGCTCCTCCTCGGGGGAGGGCTTTGGTGACTATGGCTACACCTTC.

The rearrangement joins TRBV5-5 to TRBJ2-2, with 12 nucleotides matching TRBD2. The CDR3 is made up of 17 amino acids. Germline-derived CDR1 and CDR2 are SGHKS and YYEKEE (reference sequence). V gave up 4 bases and J gave up 6 bases; unmatched junction bases: 10. The CDR3 DNA is TGTGCCAGCAGCAAAGAAAGACTAGCGGGAGCCCCCGGGGAGCTGTTTTTT. Its translation: CASSKERLAGAPGELFF. The entire variable domain, with the rest obtained from reference TRBV5-5 and TRBJ2-2, is as follows: DAGVTQSPTHLIKTRGQQVTLRCSPISGHKSVSWYQQVLGQGPQFIFQYYEKEERGRGNFPDRFSARQFPNYSSELNVNALLLGDSALYLCASSKERLAGAPGELFFGEGSRLTVL.

This rearrangement joins TRBV19 to TRBJ2-3; 11 bases line up with TRBD2. This CDR3 is 16 amino acids long. V shed 1 base, J shed 4 bases, and the junction held 4 bases outside the gene matches. Germline V gene data show CDR1 as LNHDA and CDR2 as SQIVND (reference sequence). This CDR3 is CASSIVTSGSADTQYF. The CDR3, as DNA: TGTGCCAGTAGTATAGTAACTAGCGGGAGCGCAGATACGCAGTATTTT.

The chain links TRBV7-6 to TRBJ2-1; 11 bases are a match to TRBD2. Germline V lookup: CDR1 SGHVS, CDR2 FNYEAQ. Trimming cost V 6 bases and J 7 bases; bases outside gene matches: 5. This CDR3 is built from 14 residues. CDR3: CASSTSGSWNEQFF. CDR3 sequence (DNA): TGTGCCAGCAGTACTAGCGGGAGCTGGAATGAGCAGTTCTTC. The complete variable domain, with remaining parts taken from reference TRBV7-6 and TRBJ2-1, reads GAGVSQSPRYKVTKRGQDVALRCDPISGHVSLYWYRQALGQGPEFLTYFNYEAQQDKSGLPNDRFSAERPEGSISTLTIQRTEQRDSAMYRCASSTSGSWNEQFFGPGTRLTVL.

The V gene is TRBV29-1, the J gene TRBJ2-1; D is ambiguous. Trimming left V 4 bases short and J 0 bases short, with 13 bases between. The CDR3 has 15 residues. Germline assignment: CDR1 SQVTM and CDR2 ANQGSEA. The CDR3 DNA follows: TGCAGCGTTGCCCCTCAACAGAACTCCTACAATGAGCAGTTCTTC. Its translation: CSVAPQQNSYNEQFF.

V usage is TRBV19 and J usage is TRBJ2-7, with 8 bases aligning to TRBD2. The germline CDR1 and CDR2 sequences are LNHDA and SQIVND (reference sequence). The CDR3 sequence is 16 residues long. Trimming removed 5 bases from V and 4 bases from J; junction bases left unmatched: 13. CDR3 sequence: CASSAPLGTSSYEQYF. The DNA for the CDR3 is TGTGCCAGTAGTGCGCCCCTCGGGACTAGTTCGTACGAGCAGTACTTC.

J is TRBJ1-3 and V is TRBV5-1, with a weak D call TRBD1 (6 bases). Germline-derived CDR1 and CDR2 are SGHRS and YFSETQ. This CDR3 is built from 13 residues. Trimming removed 5 bases from V and 4 bases from J, with 10 bases in between. The CDR3 here is CASSQGQGNTIYF. CDR3 coding DNA: TGCGCCAGCAGTCAGGGGCAAGGAAACACCATATATTTT.

The chain is built from TRBV18 and TRBJ2-2, with D unclear. This CDR3 contains 13 residues. In germline, CDR1 is KGHSH, CDR2 LQKENI. The V gene lost 3 bases and the J gene lost 5 bases, with 7 bases spanning the gap. DNA of the CDR3: TGTGCCAGCTCACCTCTCTCGACCGGGGAGCTGTTTTTT. It specifies CASSPLSTGELFF.

The chain carries TRBV10-3 and TRBJ2-3, with D possibly matching TRBD1 (5 bases). Germline loops: CDR1 ENHRY, CDR2 SYGVKD. V gave up 8 bases and J gave up 2 bases, with 17 bases separating them. The CDR3 consists of 15 residues. The CDR3 here is CAIGAVNWFTDTQYF. Written as DNA, the CDR3 is TGTGCCATCGGGGCAGTAAACTGGTTCACAGATACGCAGTATTTT.

The chain joins TRBV10-2 to TRBJ1-2; D unclear. CDR1 and CDR2 from the germline V gene are WSHSY and SAAADI. The CDR3 length is 12 residues. Trimming removed 0 bases at V and 7 bases at J, with 6 bases between. CDR3 coding DNA: TGCGCCAGCAGTGAGTCTACCGGTGGCTACACCTTC. This encodes CASSESTGGYTF.

The chain recombines TRBV10-2 with TRBJ2-1; D gene unclear. Trimming took off 7 bases at V and 0 bases at J, with 7 bases between the two ends. The CDR3 has 13 amino acids. The germline V gene encodes CDR1 WSHSY and CDR2 SAAADI. CDR3 residues: CASNSLSYNEQFF. The DNA of the CDR3 is TGCGCCAGCAACTCCCTCTCCTACAATGAGCAGTTCTTC.

V usage is TRBV19 and J usage is TRBJ1-2; a possible D gene is TRBD1 (5 bases). Germline CDR1 LNHDA, CDR2 SQIVND (reference sequence). The CDR3 is 14 residues long. Trimming removed 4 bases from V and 6 bases from J, with 15 bases in between. CDR3 residues: CASSTWDSYNGYTF. CDR3 sequence (DNA): TGTGCCAGTAGTACGTGGGACTCGTATAATGGCTACACCTTC.

The rearrangement links TRBV2 to TRBJ2-7, with D tentatively TRBD1 (6 bases). Germline V gives CDR1 SNHLY, CDR2 FYNNEI. V was pared by 5 bases and J by 4 bases, with 15 bases between. The CDR3 has 14 residues. The CDR3 is CASSSQGQGYEQYF. In DNA form, the CDR3 reads TGTGCCAGCAGTTCACAGGGTCAGGGTTACGAGCAGTACTTC.

This sequence joins TRBV28 and TRBJ1-1; D perhaps matches TRBD1 (5 bases). The CDR3 contains 17 residues. V was pared by 1 base and J by 5 bases, with 20 bases between. Germline V gene data show CDR1 as MDHEN and CDR2 as SYDVKM. This chain's CDR3 is CASSLYFREGVWTEAFF. The CDR3 DNA reads as TGTGCCAGCAGTTTATATTTCAGGGAAGGGGTATGGACTGAAGCTTTCTTT.

The chain uses TRBV5-4 and TRBJ2-6; 8 bases are shared with TRBD2. This CDR3 has 18 amino acids. Germline trimming cut 3 bases from V and 0 bases from J; bases unmatched to any gene: 8. Germline CDR1 SGHNT, CDR2 YYREEE (reference sequence). This CDR3 is CASSSLAGGPSGANVLTF. The CDR3 DNA reads TGTGCCAGCAGCTCCTTGGCGGGAGGCCCCTCTGGGGCCAACGTCCTGACTTTC.

The V gene is TRBV25-1, the J gene TRBJ1-3; no clear D gene. V lost 1 base to trimming and J lost 2 bases, with 12 bases between them. Germline CDR1 MGHDK, CDR2 SYGVNS. CDR3 size: 16 residues. CDR3 loop: CASSEFFYTPGNTIYF. CDR3 bases: TGTGCCAGCAGTGAATTTTTTTATACTCCTGGAAACACCATATATTTT.

The chain combines TRBV19 with TRBJ1-2, with 8 bases fitting TRBD1. The CDR3 extends over 14 amino acids. The V gene end was trimmed by 5 bases and the J gene end by 4 bases; junction bases not matched to a gene: 6. Germline assignment: CDR1 LNHDA and CDR2 SQIVND (reference sequence). The CDR3 region is CASSERQGFYGYTF. The CDR3 DNA reads as TGTGCCAGTAGTGAACGACAGGGGTTCTATGGCTACACCTTC.

V is TRBV2 and J is TRBJ2-1; 12 bases map to TRBD2. Trimming took 4 bases from V and 12 from J; bases not matched to a gene: 10. Germline CDR1 is SNHLY and CDR2 is FYNNEI. The CDR3 covers 15 residues. In DNA form, the CDR3 reads TGTGCCAGCAGTGCCGTCTCTAGCGGGAGGGGTGGGCAGTTCTTC. Amino acid sequence: CASSAVSSGRGGQFF.

CDR3 in amino acids: CASSALSSYEQYF. In nucleotides, the CDR3 is TGTGCCAGCAGTGCCCTTTCCTCCTACGAGCAGTACTTC. This chain joins TRBV6-1 and TRBJ2-7; D remains ambiguous. Germline V gene sequence: CDR1 MNHNS, CDR2 SASEGT. V was clipped by 4 bases and J by 0 bases, with 7 bases between them. CDR3 size: 13 residues.

The chain recombines TRBV28 with TRBJ2-2; 7 bases match TRBD2. The length of the CDR3 is 12 residues. Germline V gene lookup returns CDR1 MDHEN and CDR2 SYDVKM. The CDR3 loop reads CAGGPNTGELFF. DNA for the CDR3: TGTGCGGGAGGGCCTAACACCGGGGAGCTGTTTTTT. Looking up the rest from reference TRBV28 and TRBJ2-2 gives the full variable domain: DVKVTQSSRYLVKRTGEKVFLECVQDMDHENMFWYRQDPGLGLRLIYFSYDVKMKEKGDIPEGYSVSREKKERFSLILESASTNQTSMYLCAGGPNTGELFFGEGSRLTVL.

J is TRBJ1-1 and V is TRBV5-4, with D maybe TRBD1 (6 bases). Germline CDR1 and CDR2: SGHNT and YYREEE (reference sequence). The germline V and J ends were trimmed by 2 bases and 11 bases, with 16 bases remaining between them. The CDR3 consists of 13 residues. The DNA of the CDR3 is TGTGCCAGCAGCTTAATCGGGGGGGCAGGGGCTTTCTTT. It specifies CASSLIGGAGAFF.

The chain joins TRBV5-6 to TRBJ2-1, with 8 bases lining up with TRBD1. Trimming took 4 bases from V and 7 from J; bases not matched to a gene: 10. Per germline, CDR1 SGHDT and CDR2 YYEEEE. The CDR3 runs to 15 residues. CDR3 DNA sequence: TGTGCCAGCAGCCCAGTGGACAGGGAAGGGAATGAGCAGTTCTTC. Protein sequence: CASSPVDREGNEQFF. The entire variable domain, with the rest obtained from reference TRBV5-6 and TRBJ2-1, is as follows: DAGVTQSPTHLIKTRGQQVTLRCSPKSGHDTVSWYQQALGQGPQFIFQYYEEEERQRGNFPDRFSGHQFPNYSSELNVNALLLGDSALYLCASSPVDREGNEQFFGPGTRLTVL.

The genes are TRBV11-2 and TRBJ2-5, with a weak D call TRBD2 (5 bases). The J call may be incorrect, as the DNA end agrees better with TRBJ2-7. Per germline, CDR1 SGHAT and CDR2 FQNNGV. This CDR3 comprises 15 residues. For the CDR3, the DNA is TGTGCCAGCAGCTCCCCTCGGGGTATCTCCTACGAGCAGTACTTC. Residues: CASSSPRGISYEQYF.

The chain couples TRBV4-1 to TRBJ2-1, with TRBD2 matching over 10 bases. Trimming at V came to 4 bases and at J to 4 bases, leaving 10 bases not matched to a gene. The CDR3 loop spans 17 amino acids. CDR1 is MGHRA, CDR2 YSYEKL, per germline. The CDR3 is CASSPQQVAGGYNEQFF. CDR3 nucleotides: TGCGCCAGCAGCCCCCAACAGGTAGCGGGAGGTTACAATGAGCAGTTCTTC.

This rearrangement joins TRBV18 to TRBJ1-1, with D unresolved. V lost 1 base to trimming and J lost 3 bases, with 27 bases between them. Germline V gene sequence: CDR1 KGHSH, CDR2 LQKENI. CDR3 size: 20 residues. For the CDR3, the DNA is TGTGCCAGCTCACCACTAAGGTCGGGAGGAAAAGTTGTTCGGGACACTGAAGCTTTCTTT. This gives the protein CASSPLRSGGKVVRDTEAFF.

The chain has TRBV5-1 and TRBJ2-6, with D unclear. V lost 0 bases and J 0 bases, leaving 4 bases between the germline ends. The CDR3 has 15 residues. The germline CDR1 and CDR2 sequences are SGHRS and YFSETQ. The CDR3 loop is CASSLAVSGANVLTF. For the CDR3, the DNA is TGCGCCAGCAGCTTGGCCGTCTCTGGGGCCAACGTCCTGACTTTC. The complete variable domain, with remaining parts taken from reference TRBV5-1 and TRBJ2-6, reads KAGVTQTPRYLIKTRGQQVTLSCSPISGHRSVSWYQQTPGQGLQFLFEYFSETQRNKGNFPGRFSGRQFSNSRSEMNVSTLELGDSALYLCASSLAVSGANVLTFGAGSRLTVL.

This chain uses TRBV27 with TRBJ1-1; tentatively, D is TRBD1 (5 bases). The V gene lost 6 bases and the J gene lost 3 bases, with 8 bases spanning the gap. The CDR3 has 12 residues. Germline V gives CDR1 MNHEY, CDR2 SMNVEV (reference sequence). The CDR3 here is CASRWGDTEAFF. The CDR3 nucleotides read TGTGCCAGCAGGTGGGGGGACACTGAAGCTTTCTTT.

V usage is TRBV5-1 and J usage is TRBJ2-5; possibly TRBD1 for D (6 bases). Per germline, CDR1 SGHRS and CDR2 YFSETQ. With 0 bases removed from V and 5 bases from J, the gap between germline ends came to 14 bases. CDR3 length: 15 amino acids. CDR3 sequence reads: CASSLVRGSDETQYF. The CDR3 nucleotides are TGCGCCAGCAGCTTGGTGAGGGGGTCGGATGAGACCCAGTACTTC.